The entry below describes one TCR beta chain. The length of the CDR3 is 13 residues. Germline V gene data show CDR1 as MNHEY and CDR2 as SVGAGI. The V end lost 0 bases, the J end lost 8 bases, and 10 bases lay between the germline ends. The source of the sample is a study of T cell responses to AZD1222 COVID-19 vaccine. Assay used: immunoSEQ multiplex PCR; TCRdb lists only in-frame clones, some missing. The top ten hold under 25% of the sample, which has around 94,000 clones, 88% seen once. V gene TRBV6-5 combines with J gene TRBJ1-2; tentative D call: TRBD1 (5 bases). The clonotype comes from an adult in good health. The sample here was peripheral blood, taken on day 0 of AZD1222 vaccination. For the CDR3, the DNA is TGTGCCAGCAGTTACTCCGGGACGGGAGGCTACACCTTC. Protein product: CASSYSGTGGYTF.